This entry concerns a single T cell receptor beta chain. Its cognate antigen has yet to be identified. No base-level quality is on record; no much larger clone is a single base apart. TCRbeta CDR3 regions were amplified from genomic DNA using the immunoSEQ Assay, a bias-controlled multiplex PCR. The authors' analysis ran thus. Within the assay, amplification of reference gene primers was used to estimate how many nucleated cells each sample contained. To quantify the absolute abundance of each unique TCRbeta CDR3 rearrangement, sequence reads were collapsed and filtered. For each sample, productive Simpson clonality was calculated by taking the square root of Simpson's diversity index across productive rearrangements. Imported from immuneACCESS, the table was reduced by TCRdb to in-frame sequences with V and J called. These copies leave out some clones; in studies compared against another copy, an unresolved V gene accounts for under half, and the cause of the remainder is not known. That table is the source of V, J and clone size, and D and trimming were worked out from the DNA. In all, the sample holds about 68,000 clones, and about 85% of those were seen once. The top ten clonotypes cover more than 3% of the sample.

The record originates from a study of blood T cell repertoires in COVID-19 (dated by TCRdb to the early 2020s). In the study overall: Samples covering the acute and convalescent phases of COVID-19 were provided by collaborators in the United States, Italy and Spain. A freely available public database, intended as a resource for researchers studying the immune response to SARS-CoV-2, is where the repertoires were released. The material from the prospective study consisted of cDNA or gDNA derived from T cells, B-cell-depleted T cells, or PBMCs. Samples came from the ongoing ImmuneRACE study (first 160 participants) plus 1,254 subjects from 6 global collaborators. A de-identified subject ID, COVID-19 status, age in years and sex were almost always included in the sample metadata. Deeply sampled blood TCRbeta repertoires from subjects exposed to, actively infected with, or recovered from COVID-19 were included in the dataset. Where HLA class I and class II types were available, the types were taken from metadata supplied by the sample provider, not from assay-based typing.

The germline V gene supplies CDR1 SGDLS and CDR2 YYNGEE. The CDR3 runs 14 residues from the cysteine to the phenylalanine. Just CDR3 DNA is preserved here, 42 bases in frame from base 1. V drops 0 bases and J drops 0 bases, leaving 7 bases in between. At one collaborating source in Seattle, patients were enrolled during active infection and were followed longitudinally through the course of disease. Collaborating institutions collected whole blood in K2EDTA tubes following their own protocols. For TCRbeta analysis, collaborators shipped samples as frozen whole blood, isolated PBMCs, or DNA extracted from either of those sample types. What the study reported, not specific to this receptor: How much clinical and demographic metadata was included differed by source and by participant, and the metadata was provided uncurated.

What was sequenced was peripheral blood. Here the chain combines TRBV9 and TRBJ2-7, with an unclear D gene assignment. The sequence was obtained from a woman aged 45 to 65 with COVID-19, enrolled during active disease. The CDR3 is CASSVGPFSYEQYF. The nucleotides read TGTGCCAGCAGCGTAGGGCCTTTCTCCTACGAGCAGTACTTC.